The 22 T cell receptor beta chains below were found in one sample sequenced in a study of vaccination effects on CD4 cells after COVID-19. Their antigens are not known. Repertoires were generated with immunoSEQ multiplex PCR, while TCRdb's copy carries only in-frame clones and drops some. Of 30,000 to 40,000 clones in the sample, more than 75% were seen once. CD4+ T cells were isolated after around 10 days of culture. The sample here was CD4+ T cells from PBMCs cultured without peptide, taken before COVID-19 vaccination. The origin of the receptors is a human donor who received a COVID-19 vaccine.

The chain uses TRBV6-6 and TRBJ1-2; TRBD1 matches at 10 bases. CDR3 size: 15 residues. CDR1 is MNHNY, CDR2 SVGAGI, per germline (reference sequence). V shed 2 bases, J shed 4 bases, and the junction held 4 bases outside the gene matches. The CDR3 loop is CASSYSGTGAYGYTF. The CDR3 DNA follows: TGTGCCAGCAGTTACAGCGGGACAGGGGCCTATGGCTACACCTTC.

V and J are TRBV6-6 and TRBJ2-1; D is unresolved. The germline gives CDR1 MNHNY, CDR2 SVGAGI (reference sequence). V dropped 6 bases and J dropped 4 bases, with 10 bases sitting between them. The CDR3 spans 13 residues. The CDR3: CASRQTQYNEQFF. The CDR3, as DNA: TGTGCCAGCAGACAGACACAATACAATGAGCAGTTCTTC.

The chain uses TRBV28 and TRBJ1-2, with D unresolved. V was shortened by 3 bases and J by 7 bases, with 12 bases between the two germline ends. The CDR3 extends over 13 amino acids. From germline, CDR1 is MDHEN and CDR2 SYDVKM. In nucleotides, the CDR3 is TGTGCCAGCAGTTTGGGTAGATGGGGTGGCTACACCTTC. The encoded protein is CASSLGRWGGYTF.

The chain combines TRBV27 with TRBJ2-3; perhaps TRBD1 as D (6 bases). The CDR3 has 16 residues. V was shortened by 3 bases and J by 1 base, with 14 bases between the two germline ends. The germline CDR1 and CDR2 sequences are MNHEY and SMNVEV (reference sequence). The CDR3 is CASSLKWGLGTDTQYF. Written as DNA, the CDR3 is TGTGCCAGCAGTTTGAAGTGGGGGCTGGGCACAGATACGCAGTATTTT.

The sample holds one count of this clone. V gene TRBV2 combines with J gene TRBJ1-2; the D is unclear. CDR1 and CDR2 (germline): SNHLY, FYNNEI. The CDR3 covers 11 residues. The germline V and J ends were trimmed by 7 bases and 4 bases, with 7 bases remaining between them. Here the CDR3 reads CASTITYGYTF. CDR3 bases: TGTGCCAGCACGATCACCTATGGCTACACCTTC. Combining the CDR3 with reference TRBV2 and TRBJ1-2 gives the whole variable domain EPEVTQTPSHQVTQMGQEVILRCVPISNHLYFYWYRQILGQKVEFLVSFYNNEISEKSEIFDDQFSVERPDGSNFTLKIRSTKLEDSAMYFCASTITYGYTFGSGTRLTVV.

The V and J genes are TRBV9 and TRBJ2-1; possible D gene TRBD1, 6 bases. Germline values: CDR1 SGDLS, CDR2 YYNGEE. This CDR3 region has 14 residues. V dropped 3 bases and J dropped 2 bases, with 9 bases sitting between them. CDR3 in DNA: TGTGCCAGCAGCGAAGGACAGACCTACAATGAGCAGTTCTTC. It encodes CASSEGQTYNEQFF.

The chain is built from TRBV6-2 or TRBV6-3 and TRBJ1-5; a weak D match, TRBD1 (5 bases). The V and J ends lost 6 bases and 6 bases respectively, with 18 bases between them. The CDR3 loop spans 15 amino acids. Germline lookup yields CDR1 MNHEY and CDR2 SVGEGT. The CDR3 DNA is TGTGCCAGCAGCTGGGTCATCGGGGGTGGTCAGCCCCAGCATTTT. Its translation: CASSWVIGGGQPQHF.

This chain joins TRBV28 and TRBJ2-7; 8 bases line up with TRBD1. This CDR3 contains 14 residues. J lost 0 bases, V lost 5 bases, and 3 bases had no gene match. CDR1 is MDHEN and CDR2 is SYDVKM in the germline V gene. CDR3 in DNA: TGTGCCAGCAGTCCAGGGGGCGCCTCCTACGAGCAGTACGTC. It encodes CASSPGGASYEQYV.

The V call is TRBV20-1, the J call TRBJ2-1; 7 positions match TRBD2. This CDR3 is built from 16 residues. V shed 3 bases, J shed 0 bases, and the junction held 8 bases outside the gene matches. CDR1 is DFQATT and CDR2 is SNEGSKA in the germline V gene (reference sequence). The CDR3 protein is CSASASGASSYNEQFF. The CDR3 region has the DNA TGCAGTGCTAGTGCCAGCGGGGCGAGCTCCTACAATGAGCAGTTCTTC.

This rearrangement joins TRBV28 to TRBJ1-5; D ambiguous. This CDR3 comprises 16 residues. V was cut by 2 bases and J by 0 bases, with 11 bases left in between. The germline V gene encodes CDR1 MDHEN and CDR2 SYDVKM. The CDR3 DNA sequence: TGTGCCAGCAGTTTAAATTGGGGTTTTAGCAATCAGCCCCAGCATTTT. Protein sequence: CASSLNWGFSNQPQHF.

The chain joins TRBV11-3 to TRBJ2-2; tentatively, D is TRBD2 (6 bases). The CDR3 extends over 12 amino acids. Per germline, CDR1 SGHNT and CDR2 YENEEA. Trimming pared 6 bases from V and 6 bases from J, leaving 8 bases between. The CDR3 coding sequence is TGTGCCAGCAGGGGGAGGTCCGGGGAGCTGTTTTTT. Translation: CASRGRSGELFF.

This sequence joins TRBV9 and TRBJ2-1; 9 bases map to TRBD2. The CDR3 is 16 amino acids. The germline V gene has CDR1 SGDLS and CDR2 YYNGEE. J lost 3 bases, V lost 4 bases, and 8 bases had no gene match. CDR3 DNA sequence: TGTGCCAGCAGCCGACTAGGGACTAGCCTCTACAATGAGCAGTTCTTC. It yields the protein CASSRLGTSLYNEQFF.

The rearrangement links TRBV6-6 to TRBJ1-3; D is possibly TRBD1 (5 bases). Germline loops: CDR1 MNHNY, CDR2 SVGAGI (reference sequence). The CDR3 extends over 15 amino acids. V was clipped by 2 bases and J by 0 bases, with 8 bases between them. In DNA, the CDR3 is TGTGCCAGCAGTTACGGTCAGGGCTCTGGAAACACCATATATTTT. Translated, it gives CASSYGQGSGNTIYF.

This chain joins TRBV3-1 (or the pseudogene TRBV3-2) and TRBJ2-2; 10 positions agree with TRBD2. Germline CDR1 is LGHDT and CDR2 is YNNKEL (reference sequence). This CDR3 is 16 amino acids long. Germline trimming cut 0 bases from V and 6 bases from J; bases unmatched to any gene: 4. CDR3 DNA: TGTGCCAGCAGCCAAGACTACCTAGCGGGGGCCGGGGAGCTGTTTTTT. This sequence encodes CASSQDYLAGAGELFF.

The chain is built from TRBV6-5 and TRBJ1-5; D unclear. V lost 6 bases and J 2 bases, leaving 14 bases between the germline ends. The CDR3 spans 15 residues. Germline loops: CDR1 MNHEY, CDR2 SVGAGI. The CDR3 loop reads CASRLEQIGNQPQHF. The CDR3 DNA follows: TGTGCCAGCAGACTCGAGCAGATAGGCAATCAGCCCCAGCATTTT.

J is TRBJ2-5 and V is TRBV5-1; D unresolved. Germline loops: CDR1 SGHRS, CDR2 YFSETQ. This CDR3 region has 11 residues. Between the trimmed V and J ends, which lost 1 base and 5 bases, there was a span of 3 bases. The CDR3 region is CASSLWETQYF. In DNA form, the CDR3 reads TGCGCCAGCAGCTTGTGGGAGACCCAGTACTTC.

The chain uses TRBV7-3 and TRBJ2-6, with D possibly TRBD2 on 5 matching bases. Germline-derived CDR1 and CDR2 are SGHTA and FQGTGA. The V end lost 2 bases, the J end lost 0 bases, and 8 bases lay between the germline ends. CDR3 length: 16 residues. CDR3 bases: TGTGCCAGCAGCTTAGAGGGCGGCTCTGGGGCCAACGTCCTGACTTTC. Translated, it gives CASSLEGGSGANVLTF.

The V call is TRBV5-1, the J call TRBJ1-1; D is unresolved. V was trimmed by 0 bases and J by 7 bases, leaving 10 bases between them. This CDR3 has 13 amino acids. Germline V gene sequence: CDR1 SGHRS, CDR2 YFSETQ. The CDR3 spells CASSLETAREAFF. CDR3 bases: TGCGCCAGCAGCTTGGAGACGGCACGTGAAGCTTTCTTT.

The gene calls are TRBV6-2 or TRBV6-3 and TRBJ2-7, with D unclear. Germline V gene lookup returns CDR1 MNHEY and CDR2 SVGEGT. This CDR3 comprises 16 residues. With 6 bases removed from V and 6 bases from J, the gap between germline ends came to 24 bases. The CDR3 is CASSTILGDASFEQYV. The CDR3 nucleotides read TGTGCCAGCAGCACTATCTTGGGTGATGCAAGCTTCGAGCAGTACGTC.

The chain uses TRBV6-4 and TRBJ2-7; the D gene is possibly TRBD2 (7 bases). Trimming removed 2 bases from V and 2 bases from J, with 16 bases in between. Germline assignment: CDR1 MRHNA and CDR2 SNTAGT. The CDR3 consists of 16 residues. CDR3 sequence reads: CASSDLVRGATYEQYV. CDR3 nucleotides: TGTGCCAGCAGTGACCTCGTCCGGGGGGCGACCTACGAGCAGTACGTC.

The chain has TRBV10-3 and TRBJ1-2, with D possibly matching TRBD1 (5 bases). CDR1 and CDR2 (germline): ENHRY, SYGVKD. The V end lost 5 bases, the J end lost 8 bases, and 12 bases lay between the germline ends. The CDR3 length is 12 residues. Here the CDR3 reads CAISFDSDGYTF. Written as DNA, the CDR3 is TGTGCCATCAGTTTTGACAGCGACGGCTACACCTTC.

The V call is TRBV6-6, the J call TRBJ1-6, with unresolved D. Germline lookup yields CDR1 MNHNY and CDR2 SVGAGI (reference sequence). Trimming removed 2 bases at V and 2 bases at J, with 7 bases between. The CDR3 has 15 residues. The CDR3 sequence is CASSYRVAYNSPLHF. For the CDR3, the DNA is TGTGCCAGCAGTTACCGCGTCGCCTATAATTCACCCCTCCACTTT.